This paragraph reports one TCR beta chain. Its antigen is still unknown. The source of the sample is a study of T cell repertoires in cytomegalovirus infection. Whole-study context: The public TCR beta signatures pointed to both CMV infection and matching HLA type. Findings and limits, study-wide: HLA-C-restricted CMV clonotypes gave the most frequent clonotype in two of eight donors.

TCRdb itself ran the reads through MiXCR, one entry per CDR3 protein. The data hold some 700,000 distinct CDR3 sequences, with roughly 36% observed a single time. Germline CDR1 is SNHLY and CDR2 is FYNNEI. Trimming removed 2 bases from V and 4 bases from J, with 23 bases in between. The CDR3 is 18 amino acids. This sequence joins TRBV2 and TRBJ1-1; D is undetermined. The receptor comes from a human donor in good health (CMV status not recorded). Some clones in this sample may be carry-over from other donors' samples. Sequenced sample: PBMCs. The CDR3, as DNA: TGTGCCAGCAGTGAATTTTGGGTGGTGGCCCCGCGGGGCACTGAAGCTTTCTTT. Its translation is CASSEFWVVAPRGTEAFF.